The 25 T cell receptor beta chains in this list originate from one sample, sequenced in a study of technical replicates of blood from several donors. Libraries were prepared by immunoSEQ multiplex PCR; TCRdb keeps only in-frame clonotypes and omits some of them. This table holds 95,000 or so clones, 85% to 95% found once. The sample was T cells isolated from PBMCs. The source is a human donor in good health.

The rearrangement joins TRBV30 to TRBJ2-1; the match to TRBD2 covers 9 bases. The V gene's germline CDR1 is GTSNPN and CDR2 SVGIG (reference sequence). The CDR3 extends over 16 amino acids. Unmatched junction bases numbered 11, after V lost 0 bases and J lost 8 bases. The CDR3 coding sequence is TGTGCCTGGAGTGTAATCGGCGGGAGGGCCGGCGATGAGCAGTTCTTC. Its translation is CAWSVIGGRAGDEQFF.

With regard to this clone: Distinct nucleotide sequences in the sample also encode this CDR3. The chain employs TRBV4-3 and TRBJ2-3; D ambiguous. Germline CDR1 LGHNA, CDR2 YSLEER. Trimming shortened V by 3 bases and J by 1 base, and 8 bases separated the two germline ends. The CDR3 extends over 14 amino acids. The DNA of the CDR3 is TGCGCCAGCAGCCAGCTAGGAGGCACAGATACGCAGTATTTT. It yields the protein CASSQLGGTDTQYF.

The rearrangement uses TRBV5-1 and TRBJ2-7; 9 bases align to TRBD1. The germline gives CDR1 SGHRS, CDR2 YFSETQ. The CDR3 has 14 amino acids. Trimming at V came to 4 bases and at J to 5 bases, leaving 7 bases not matched to a gene. The CDR3 region is CASSPRDRAHEQYF. DNA for the CDR3: TGCGCCAGCAGCCCCCGGGACAGGGCCCACGAGCAGTACTTC.

This rearrangement joins TRBV30 to TRBJ2-7, with 10 bases matching TRBD2. Germline CDR1 is GTSNPN and CDR2 is SVGIG (reference sequence). V was clipped by 2 bases and J by 2 bases; unmatched bases: 18. The CDR3 contains 19 residues. CDR3 sequence reads: CAWSFTIPGLAETTYEQYF. The DNA for the CDR3 is TGTGCCTGGAGTTTCACTATCCCCGGACTAGCGGAAACAACCTACGAGCAGTACTTC.

The rearrangement joins TRBV2 to TRBJ2-1; 9 bases fit TRBD1. With 7 bases clipped from V and 0 bases from J, the junction kept 1 base outside the gene matches. This CDR3 has 14 amino acids. Looked up from germline, CDR1 is SNHLY and CDR2 is FYNNEI. The CDR3 region is CASKDRGSYNEQFF. For the CDR3, the DNA is TGTGCCAGCAAGGACAGGGGCTCCTACAATGAGCAGTTCTTC.

The chain couples TRBV10-3 to TRBJ1-5; D is ambiguous. V dropped 0 bases and J dropped 4 bases, with 13 bases sitting between them. The CDR3 length is 16 residues. CDR1 is ENHRY and CDR2 is SYGVKD in the germline V gene. The CDR3 coding sequence is TGTGCCATCAGTGAGTCGTTGGCAGTGAATAATCAGCCCCAGCATTTT. The encoded protein is CAISESLAVNNQPQHF.

The chain recombines TRBV7-8 with TRBJ1-1; D not resolved. The V gene's germline CDR1 is SGHVS and CDR2 FQNEAQ. Trimming removed 5 bases at V and 1 base at J, with 11 bases between. The CDR3 has 14 residues. As DNA, the CDR3 is TGTGCCAGCAGCCGAGACACCTCGAACACTGAAGCTTTCTTT. It is translated as CASSRDTSNTEAFF. Full variable domain (remainder filled in from reference TRBV7-8 and TRBJ1-1): GAGVSQSPRYKVAKRGQDVALRCDPISGHVSLFWYQQALGQGPEFLTYFQNEAQLDKSGLPSDRFFAERPEGSVSTLKIQRTQQEDSAVYLCASSRDTSNTEAFFGQGTRLTVV.

V usage is TRBV9 and J usage is TRBJ1-3, with D possibly being TRBD1 (5 bases). Germline V gene data show CDR1 as SGDLS and CDR2 as YYNGEE. V gave up 1 base and J gave up 3 bases, with 8 bases separating them. This CDR3 has 14 amino acids. The CDR3 coding sequence is TGTGCCAGCAGCGTAATGGGGCTTGGAAACACCATATATTTT. Translation gives CASSVMGLGNTIYF. The full variable domain, rest sourced from reference TRBV9 and TRBJ1-3, is DSGVTQTPKHLITATGQRVTLRCSPRSGDLSVYWYQQSLDQGLQFLIQYYNGEERAKGNILERFSAQQFPDLHSELNLSSLELGDSALYFCASSVMGLGNTIYFGEGSWLTVV.

The chain carries TRBV7-9 and TRBJ1-5; tentative D call: TRBD1 (5 bases). In germline, CDR1 is SEHNR, CDR2 FQNEAQ (reference sequence). Between the trimmed V and J ends, which lost 6 bases and 4 bases, there was a span of 13 bases. CDR3 length equals 14 residues. The CDR3 DNA is TGTGCCAGCAGTTTGGGGGGTAGGAATCAGCCCCAGCATTTT. It translates to CASSLGGRNQPQHF.

J is TRBJ2-7 and V is TRBV7-2; D ambiguous. Deletions cut 0 bases from V and 4 bases from J, with 4 bases between. CDR1 is SGHTA and CDR2 is FQGNSA in the germline V gene. The CDR3 totals 12 residues. CDR3 nucleotide sequence: TGTGCCAGCAGCTTAGCGGCATACGAGCAGTACTTC. Translating it yields CASSLAAYEQYF.

The V and J genes are TRBV28 and TRBJ2-7; TRBD1 might be the D (6 bases). Looked up from germline, CDR1 is MDHEN and CDR2 is SYDVKM. Deletions cut 2 bases from V and 0 bases from J, with 8 bases between. This CDR3 comprises 14 residues. CDR3 bases: TGTGCCAGCAGTTTAAGGGACAACTCCTACGAGCAGTACTTC. This codes for CASSLRDNSYEQYF.

This sequence joins TRBV5-1 and TRBJ2-2, with TRBD1 matching over 8 bases. Germline V gene lookup returns CDR1 SGHRS and CDR2 YFSETQ. The CDR3 runs 14 residues. With V trimmed by 9 bases and J by 9 bases, 13 bases remained unmatched. CDR3 DNA: TGCGCCAAACAGGGGACAGGACTTTACAGGGAGCTGTTTTTT. As protein: CAKQGTGLYRELFF.

The chain recombines TRBV7-8 with TRBJ1-1; TRBD1 matches at 7 bases. CDR1 and CDR2 from the germline V gene are SGHVS and FQNEAQ. The CDR3 contains 13 residues. The trim removed 6 bases at V and 5 bases at J, leaving 6 bases unmatched. This CDR3 is CASRPRGQTEAFF. CDR3 DNA sequence: TGTGCCAGCAGACCAAGGGGGCAAACTGAAGCTTTCTTT.

The DNA for the CDR3 is TGCGCCAGCAGCCGGACTAGCACAGATACGCAGTATTTT. Translating gives CASSRTSTDTQYF. The chain has TRBV10-1 and TRBJ2-3; D may be TRBD2 (5 bases). The CDR3 totals 13 residues. Per germline, CDR1 WNHNN and CDR2 SYGVQD (reference sequence). Trimming left V 6 bases short and J 0 bases short, with 7 bases between.

The chain carries TRBV5-6 and TRBJ2-5, with a tentative D call TRBD2 (6 bases). The CDR3 has 15 amino acids. V was trimmed by 4 bases and J by 2 bases, leaving 15 bases between them. Germline CDR1 reads SGHDT; CDR2 reads YYEEEE. Here the CDR3 DNA reads TGTGCCAGCAGCCCGAGATGGGGGGTACAAGAGACCCAGTACTTC. It encodes CASSPRWGVQETQYF.

This clone was counted a single time. The rearrangement uses TRBV10-1 and TRBJ2-2; D is possibly TRBD2 (6 bases). The germline gives CDR1 WNHNN, CDR2 SYGVQD (reference sequence). This CDR3 has 14 residues. Between the trimmed V and J ends, which lost 6 bases and 2 bases, there was a span of 10 bases. CDR3 sequence (DNA): TGCGCCAGCAGAGGAGGGGTAAACACCGGGGAGCTGTTTTTT. This sequence encodes CASRGGVNTGELFF.

The chain employs TRBV6-5 and TRBJ2-1; D gene uncertain. CDR1 is MNHEY, CDR2 SVGAGI, per germline. The CDR3 consists of 13 residues. Trimming shortened V by 6 bases and J by 5 bases, and 11 bases separated the two germline ends. The CDR3 sequence: CASRRGRNNEQFF. Written as DNA, the CDR3 is TGTGCCAGCAGACGTGGCAGAAACAATGAGCAGTTCTTC.

The chain links TRBV11-3 to TRBJ1-2; D is unresolved. The CDR3 loop spans 14 amino acids. Germline V gene lookup returns CDR1 SGHNT and CDR2 YENEEA. The ends were cut back, 5 bases at V and 5 bases at J, with 15 bases in the middle. The CDR3 loop reads CASSLGAGTYGYTF. CDR3 bases: TGTGCCAGCAGCCTCGGTGCGGGCACTTATGGCTACACCTTC.

The rearrangement joins TRBV7-9 to TRBJ2-1; the match to TRBD2 covers 9 bases. The germline gives CDR1 SEHNR, CDR2 FQNEAQ (reference sequence). The CDR3 has 12 residues. V lost 5 bases to trimming and J lost 13 bases; unmatched junction nucleotides: 6. In DNA form, the CDR3 reads TGTGCCAGCAGCGTAATAGCGGGAGTTCAGTTCTTC. Its translation is CASSVIAGVQFF.

The V gene is TRBV30, the J gene TRBJ2-7, with 10 nucleotides matching TRBD2. Germline V gene sequence: CDR1 GTSNPN, CDR2 SVGIG (reference sequence). J lost 4 bases, V lost 8 bases, and 2 bases had no gene match. The CDR3 has 11 residues. The CDR3 region is CAGTSAYEQYF. CDR3 DNA sequence: TGTGCCGGGACTAGCGCGTACGAGCAGTACTTC.

The rearrangement joins TRBV5-1 to TRBJ2-3; 8 nucleotides agree with TRBD2. The CDR3 has 15 amino acids. V trimming: 6 bases; J trimming: 4 bases; junction bases outside the gene matches: 10. CDR1 and CDR2 from the germline V gene are SGHRS and YFSETQ. The chain's CDR3 is CASTPRAGGADTQYF. The CDR3 DNA reads as TGCGCCAGCACCCCTAGGGCGGGAGGAGCAGATACGCAGTATTTT. Variable domain in full (rest from reference TRBV5-1 and TRBJ2-3): KAGVTQTPRYLIKTRGQQVTLSCSPISGHRSVSWYQQTPGQGLQFLFEYFSETQRNKGNFPGRFSGRQFSNSRSEMNVSTLELGDSALYLCASTPRAGGADTQYFGPGTRLTVL.

V is TRBV6-6 and J is TRBJ2-7; D is perhaps TRBD2 (5 bases). The CDR3 totals 16 residues. Trimming cost V 6 bases and J 3 bases, with 21 bases left between them. Germline V gene sequence: CDR1 MNHNY, CDR2 SVGAGI (reference sequence). CDR3 residues: CASRLLGRGDNYEQYF. The CDR3 DNA follows: TGTGCCAGCAGATTACTAGGTCGGGGAGATAACTACGAGCAGTACTTC.

This sequence joins TRBV27 and TRBJ1-2; perhaps TRBD1 as D (6 bases). This CDR3 comprises 15 residues. Germline V gives CDR1 MNHEY, CDR2 SMNVEV (reference sequence). V shed 4 bases and J shed 3 bases, with 15 bases lying between them. This CDR3 reads CASSSTTQGYYGYTF. The CDR3 coding sequence is TGTGCCAGCAGTTCGACGACACAGGGCTACTATGGCTACACCTTC.

The chain recombines TRBV25-1 with TRBJ2-7; 13 bases are shared with TRBD2. The V gene's germline CDR1 is MGHDK and CDR2 SYGVNS. Trimming took 8 bases from V and 2 from J; bases not matched to a gene: 9. The CDR3 loop spans 16 amino acids. This CDR3 is CASQTPGLAGAYEQYF. In nucleotides, the CDR3 is TGTGCCAGCCAGACTCCTGGACTAGCGGGAGCCTACGAGCAGTACTTC.

The chain uses TRBV5-1 and TRBJ1-2, with TRBD1 as a possible D gene (6 bases). This CDR3 spans 13 amino acids. Germline-derived CDR1 and CDR2 are SGHRS and YFSETQ. V lost 2 bases to trimming and J lost 8 bases, with 13 bases between them. In nucleotides, the CDR3 is TGCGCCAGCAGCTTTGGGGGCTTTGTAGGCTACACCTTC. This encodes CASSFGGFVGYTF.